The 24 T cell receptor beta chains given below trace back to one sample, sequenced in a study of immune evolution from preneoplasia to lung adenocarcinoma. Sequencing was performed with immunoSEQ multiplex PCR; in TCRdb, only in-frame clones are kept and a portion is missing. The profile shows approximately 14,000 clones, around 84% of them singletons. The sequencing input was FFPE minimally invasive lung adenocarcinoma tissue. The receptors here all came from a person in their sixties or seventies with lung adenocarcinoma.

This rearrangement joins TRBV18 to TRBJ1-2; no definite D call. Germline lookup yields CDR1 KGHSH and CDR2 LQKENI. The CDR3 is made up of 13 amino acids. Trimming took 0 bases from V and 8 from J, leaving 10 bases between them. CDR3 amino acids: CASSPPTDVGYTF. CDR3 DNA: TGTGCCAGCTCACCACCGACGGATGTGGGCTACACCTTC. The complete variable domain, with remaining parts taken from reference TRBV18 and TRBJ1-2, reads NAGVMQNPRHLVRRRGQEARLRCSPMKGHSHVYWYRQLPEEGLKFMVYLQKENIIDESGMPKERFSAEFPKEGPSILRIQQVVRGDSAAYFCASSPPTDVGYTFGSGTRLTVV.

This clone was recorded only once. This chain joins TRBV15 and TRBJ2-5; D remains unclear. CDR3 length: 14 residues. From germline, CDR1 is LNHNV and CDR2 YYDKDF (reference sequence). The V and J ends lost 0 bases and 9 bases respectively, with 14 bases between them. CDR3: CATSRDQGPSAQYF. In DNA form, the CDR3 reads TGTGCCACCAGCAGAGATCAAGGTCCTTCGGCCCAGTACTTC.

This sequence joins TRBV14 and TRBJ2-7; 7 bases are a match to TRBD1. Germline CDR1 SGHDN, CDR2 FVKESK. The V and J ends lost 3 bases and 0 bases, in that order; junction bases with no gene match: 8. This CDR3 region has 16 residues. The CDR3: CASSQYRGFSSYEQYF. Here the CDR3 DNA reads TGTGCCAGCAGCCAGTACAGGGGCTTTAGCTCCTACGAGCAGTACTTC.

The chain recombines TRBV7-9 with TRBJ1-3, with a tentative D call TRBD1 (6 bases). In germline, CDR1 is SEHNR, CDR2 FQNEAQ (reference sequence). Trimming removed 2 bases from V and 4 bases from J, with 12 bases in between. The CDR3 runs 15 residues. The chain's CDR3 is CASSLRRTAGNTIYF. The CDR3 nucleotides read TGTGCCAGCAGCTTAAGGAGGACAGCGGGAAACACCATATATTTT.

The chain is built from TRBV28 and TRBJ1-6; TRBD1 is a possible D gene (5 bases). CDR3 length: 14 amino acids. In germline, CDR1 is MDHEN, CDR2 SYDVKM. The V end lost 5 bases, the J end lost 9 bases, and 14 bases lay between the germline ends. CDR3 DNA sequence: TGTGCCAGCAGTACCCCGGGGGGAGGTTCACCCCTCCACTTT. Protein sequence: CASSTPGGGSPLHF. Filled out from reference TRBV28 and TRBJ1-6, the complete variable domain reads DVKVTQSSRYLVKRTGEKVFLECVQDMDHENMFWYRQDPGLGLRLIYFSYDVKMKEKGDIPEGYSVSREKKERFSLILESASTNQTSMYLCASSTPGGGSPLHFGNGTRLTVT.

There are a few counts of this clone. The chain carries TRBV11-1 and TRBJ2-1; D tentatively reads TRBD1 or TRBD2 (7 bases each). Germline V gives CDR1 SGHAT, CDR2 FQDESV (reference sequence). The length of the CDR3 is 16 residues. The V gene lost 4 bases and the J gene lost 3 bases, with 16 bases spanning the gap. CDR3 protein: CASSSGSGTDYNEQFF. Here the CDR3 DNA reads TGTGCCAGCAGCTCAGGGAGCGGGACAGACTACAATGAGCAGTTCTTC.

V and J are TRBV5-4 and TRBJ2-1; 8 bases are shared with TRBD2. Losses at the gene ends were 4 bases for V and 9 bases for J; bases not matched to a gene: 3. The CDR3 sequence is 12 residues long. From germline, CDR1 is SGHNT and CDR2 YYREEE (reference sequence). The DNA of the CDR3 is TGTGCCAGCAGCCCGGCGGGGGGTGAGCAGTTCTTC. This codes for CASSPAGGEQFF.

This chain joins TRBV5-4 and TRBJ2-7, with 7 bases matching TRBD2. CDR1 is SGHNT, CDR2 YYREEE, per germline (reference sequence). Trimming took 4 bases from V and 4 from J; bases not matched to a gene: 14. The CDR3 runs to 16 residues. This CDR3 reads CASSQSGREYAYEQYF. As DNA, the CDR3 is TGTGCCAGCAGCCAATCCGGGCGGGAGTACGCTTACGAGCAGTACTTC.

In its sample, this clone was seen a few times. The rearrangement links TRBV27 to TRBJ2-2; TRBD1 aligns across 8 bases. Germline CDR1 MNHEY, CDR2 SMNVEV (reference sequence). J gave up 4 bases and V 7 bases, and 11 bases lay outside the gene matches. This CDR3 region has 16 residues. In DNA form, the CDR3 reads TGTGCCAGCAACTACTGGGACAGGTTGCGCACCGGGGAGCTGTTTTTT. Its protein product is CASNYWDRLRTGELFF.

The rearrangement uses TRBV27 and TRBJ2-7; D call uncertain. The germline CDR1 and CDR2 sequences are MNHEY and SMNVEV (reference sequence). CDR3 length equals 14 residues. Trimming stripped 4 bases from V and 0 bases from J, with 10 bases between. In nucleotides, the CDR3 is TGTGCCAGCAGTTCTACGTATAGCTCCTACGAGCAGTACTTC. Translation gives CASSSTYSSYEQYF.

V usage is TRBV6-5 and J usage is TRBJ1-6, with TRBD1 matching over 7 bases. CDR1 is MNHEY and CDR2 is SVGAGI in the germline V gene. V gave up 6 bases and J gave up 10 bases; unmatched junction bases: 9. The CDR3 consists of 14 residues. The CDR3 DNA follows: TGTGCCAGCAGGGACACGACAGGGCGGTCACCCCTCCACTTT. Translated: CASRDTTGRSPLHF.

The chain has TRBV19 and TRBJ1-2, with 7 bases fitting TRBD1. With 6 bases clipped from V and 6 bases from J, the junction kept 13 bases outside the gene matches. The CDR3 length is 15 residues. Germline assignment: CDR1 LNHDA and CDR2 SQIVND (reference sequence). CDR3 sequence reads: CASSLPRTGRNGYTF. Here the CDR3 DNA reads TGTGCCAGTAGCCTACCTCGGACAGGCAGGAATGGCTACACCTTC.

V usage is TRBV19 and J usage is TRBJ2-1, with TRBD2 as a possible D gene (6 bases). This CDR3 spans 13 amino acids. CDR1 and CDR2 from the germline V gene are LNHDA and SQIVND (reference sequence). Trimming removed 6 bases from V and 8 bases from J, with 14 bases in between. The CDR3 spells CASSPRTSYEQFF. DNA of the CDR3: TGTGCCAGTAGCCCCAGAACTAGCTATGAGCAGTTCTTC.

The chain is built from TRBV11-2 and TRBJ1-3; D gene ambiguous. The germline gives CDR1 SGHAT, CDR2 FQNNGV. Trimming shortened V by 3 bases and J by 5 bases, and 11 bases separated the two germline ends. The CDR3 extends over 14 amino acids. The CDR3 DNA reads TGTGCCAGCAGCTTTGACACGTCCAGAAACACCATATATTTT. Residues: CASSFDTSRNTIYF.

The rearrangement links TRBV4-3 to TRBJ2-7; 13 nucleotides align to TRBD2. There are 15 residues in the CDR3. Trimming took 4 bases from V and 5 from J; bases not matched to a gene: 5. CDR1 and CDR2 (germline): LGHNA, YSLEER. The CDR3 DNA reads as TGCGCCAGCAGCCGAACTAGCGGGGGGGCCGACGAGCAGTACTTC. It specifies CASSRTSGGADEQYF.

The chain recombines TRBV11-2 with TRBJ1-2; D is perhaps TRBD1 (5 bases). Germline V gives CDR1 SGHAT, CDR2 FQNNGV. V was pared by 5 bases and J by 8 bases, with 15 bases between. This CDR3 is 13 amino acids long. The CDR3 is CASSDRAGWGYTF. As DNA, the CDR3 is TGTGCCAGCAGCGATCGGGCAGGGTGGGGCTACACCTTC.

The table lists this clone with a few counts. V gene TRBV19 combines with J gene TRBJ1-2, with 7 bases aligning to TRBD1. CDR3 length: 14 amino acids. Germline V lookup: CDR1 LNHDA, CDR2 SQIVND (reference sequence). With V trimmed by 10 bases and J by 6 bases, 14 bases remained unmatched. The DNA of the CDR3 is TGTGCCACCATGCGACAGGGAAGCTATAATGGCTACACCTTC. Its translation is CATMRQGSYNGYTF.

The V gene is TRBV4-2, the J gene TRBJ2-7, with 7 bases matching TRBD2. Germline-derived CDR1 and CDR2 are LGHNA and YNFKEQ. V shed 5 bases, J shed 2 bases, and the junction held 12 bases outside the gene matches. The CDR3 consists of 16 residues. The CDR3 spells CASSTHAGEVAYEQYF. The CDR3 nucleotides are TGTGCCAGCAGCACGCACGCGGGGGAGGTTGCCTACGAGCAGTACTTC.

The rearrangement uses TRBV10-1 and TRBJ1-1, with 9 bases matching TRBD1. CDR1 WNHNN and CDR2 SYGVQD come from the germline V gene (reference sequence). The CDR3 totals 14 residues. With 6 bases clipped from V and 1 base from J, the junction kept 3 bases outside the gene matches. Here the CDR3 reads CASRGQGANTEAFF. As DNA, the CDR3 is TGCGCCAGCAGGGGACAGGGAGCGAACACTGAAGCTTTCTTT.

The chain joins TRBV13 to TRBJ1-2; a weak D match, TRBD1 (5 bases). The V gene's germline CDR1 is PRHDT and CDR2 FYEKMQ (reference sequence). V was clipped by 8 bases and J by 4 bases, with 17 bases between them. The CDR3 spans 14 residues. The DNA of the CDR3 is TGTGCCAGCGGGCGAAAAGAAGGGGCCTATGGCTACACCTTC. Amino acids: CASGRKEGAYGYTF.

This clone was counted a few times. The CDR3 DNA is TGCGCCAGCAGCTTGGGCTCCGGGGGGGACGAGCAGTACTTC. It codes for CASSLGSGGDEQYF. V and J are TRBV5-1 and TRBJ2-7; 8 nucleotides match TRBD2. The CDR3 consists of 14 residues. The germline gives CDR1 SGHRS, CDR2 YFSETQ. The J segment lost 5 bases and the V segment lost 0 bases, leaving 4 bases of the junction unmatched. Filled out from reference TRBV5-1 and TRBJ2-7, the complete variable domain reads KAGVTQTPRYLIKTRGQQVTLSCSPISGHRSVSWYQQTPGQGLQFLFEYFSETQRNKGNFPGRFSGRQFSNSRSEMNVSTLELGDSALYLCASSLGSGGDEQYFGPGTRLTVT.

In nucleotides, the CDR3 is TGTGCCAGCAGCGACAGGGGGGAGCAGTACTTC. Residues: CASSDRGEQYF. The V and J genes are TRBV7-9 and TRBJ2-7, with 9 bases matching TRBD1. The trim removed 5 bases at V and 7 bases at J, leaving 0 bases unmatched. The CDR3 totals 11 residues. Per germline, CDR1 SEHNR and CDR2 FQNEAQ (reference sequence).

V usage is TRBV5-1 and J usage is TRBJ2-2, with TRBD1 matching 7 bases. Germline values: CDR1 SGHRS, CDR2 YFSETQ. This CDR3 comprises 16 residues. The V segment lost 3 bases and the J segment 4 bases; nucleotides outside the gene matches: 9. CDR3: CASSSGTAQITGELFF. CDR3 sequence (DNA): TGCGCCAGCAGCTCCGGGACAGCCCAAATCACCGGGGAGCTGTTTTTT.

This chain joins TRBV30 and TRBJ2-1; 10 bases line up with TRBD1. The CDR3 runs to 14 residues. The V segment lost 3 bases and the J segment 7 bases; nucleotides outside the gene matches: 6. CDR1 GTSNPN and CDR2 SVGIG come from the germline V gene (reference sequence). This CDR3 is CAWRGDRGNNEQFF. CDR3 in DNA: TGTGCCTGGAGGGGGGACAGGGGCAATAATGAGCAGTTCTTC.